A selection of T cell receptor beta chains follows, all from one sample in a study of T cell responses to AZD1222 COVID-19 vaccine. Produced via immunoSEQ multiplex PCR; TCRdb's table is partial and in-frame only. The sample yields approximately 140,000 clones, roughly 90% seen once. The source material was peripheral blood, sampled on day 0 of AZD1222 vaccination. The receptors were sampled from an adult in good health. CDR3s include the opening cysteine and the closing phenylalanine or tryptophan. Each record gives: V gene, CDR3 protein.

TRBV27 | CASRLAGQSNEKLFF
TRBV6-1 | CASREGQITDTQYF
TRBV29-1 | CSVEDRIANYGYTF
TRBV6-2/TRBV6-3 | CASSPRLEGGYEAFF
TRBV19 | CASSIDPGQIYYGYTF
TRBV19 | CASSILVAEYNEQFF
TRBV7-9 | CASSLTLTSGGADTQYF
TRBV18 | CASSPPGQRNTIYF
TRBV11-2 | CASSRPSGYGQFF
TRBV19 | CASSPGGQGAFF
TRBV4-1 | CASSQVGTGSLGEQYF
TRBV28 | CASRLSSGELFF
TRBV30 | CAWDRAPNTEAFF
TRBV5-8 | CASSFTHEQYF
TRBV4-2 | CASSQVQGSGTDTQYF
TRBV18 | CASSTNPGTEAFF
TRBV4-3 | CASSQYILESGTDTQYF
TRBV6-5 | CASSYSGTGGTEAFF
TRBV6-5 | CASSYPGGLAFF
TRBV6-9 | CASSYLNRDRGRQPQHF
TRBV19 | CASSIEGQRNTEAFF
TRBV9 | CASSVVPERPYNEQFF
TRBV18 | CASSPGGSGELFF
TRBV10-3 | CAISDGGGPDTQYF
TRBV3-1/TRBV3-2 | CASSLFPSGSSYNEQFF
TRBV7-9 | CASSLIGAMNTEAFF